These 14 T cell receptor beta chains originate from one sample sequenced in a study of neoadjuvant anti-PD-1 for oral cavity cancer (TCRdb year 2021). Preparation of the library involved the immunoSEQ multiplex PCR assay. TCRdb retrieved this table from immuneACCESS and kept in-frame rearrangements only. Not all clones are present; in checked studies, unresolved V genes account for under half, and no reason is known for the remainder. A total of around 37,000 clones appear in this sample, around 38% of them only once. More than 15% of the sample is taken by the ten largest. This specimen's time point label, per the study, means: after neoadjuvant nivolumab, at surgical resection. Specimen: tumor tissue, collected after nivolumab (anti-PD-1) treatment. All receptors derive from a person aged 35 to 85 with oral cavity squamous cell carcinoma.

The chain is built from TRBV19 and TRBJ1-1; no definite D call. Trimming stripped 7 bases from V and 4 bases from J, with 19 bases between. The germline V gene encodes CDR1 LNHDA and CDR2 SQIVND (reference sequence). The CDR3 spans 15 residues. CDR3 loop: CASTLGWRPTTEAFF. DNA for the CDR3: TGTGCCAGTACCCTGGGTTGGCGCCCCACCACTGAAGCTTTCTTT.

This clone has just a few counts. This rearrangement joins TRBV4-1 to TRBJ2-7, with D perhaps matching TRBD1 or TRBD2 (5 bases each). The V gene lost 0 bases and the J gene lost 7 bases, with 19 bases spanning the gap. The CDR3 is 16 amino acids. Germline-derived CDR1 and CDR2 are MGHRA and YSYEKL. CDR3 residues: CASSQDYGATPREQYF. For the CDR3, the DNA is TGCGCCAGCAGCCAAGATTACGGGGCAACCCCTAGAGAGCAGTACTTC.

In DNA form, the CDR3 reads TGCGCCAGCAGCGCCCTACAGGGGAGGAACACTGAAGCTTTCTTT. It encodes CASSALQGRNTEAFF. The chain has TRBV5-1 and TRBJ1-1; TRBD1 agrees at 7 bases. The CDR3 loop spans 15 amino acids. The junction had 7 bases not matched to a gene; V was cut back by 4 bases and J by 1 base. CDR1 SGHRS and CDR2 YFSETQ come from the germline V gene.

This clone was seen repeatedly, ten times or more. The chain couples TRBV28 to TRBJ2-1, with 8 bases identical to TRBD2. With 3 bases clipped from V and 9 bases from J, the junction kept 7 bases outside the gene matches. The CDR3 spans 14 residues. CDR1 and CDR2 (germline): MDHEN, SYDVKM. CDR3 loop: CASSLGLGSSEQFF. The CDR3 DNA reads TGTGCCAGCAGTTTGGGACTAGGGTCCAGTGAGCAGTTCTTC.

This chain connects TRBV6-5 to TRBJ1-1; 10 bases align to TRBD1. CDR1 is MNHEY, CDR2 SVGAGI, per germline. This CDR3 spans 13 amino acids. V was pared by 7 bases and J by 11 bases, with 10 bases of the junction left unmatched. CDR3: CASKPRDRGSAFF. In DNA form, the CDR3 reads TGTGCCAGCAAACCCCGGGACAGGGGCTCGGCTTTCTTT.

The chain employs TRBV7-6 and TRBJ2-2; D may be TRBD1 (6 bases). V lost 5 bases and J 0 bases, leaving 13 bases between the germline ends. There are 16 residues in the CDR3. Germline CDR1 and CDR2: SGHVS and FNYEAQ. In DNA form, the CDR3 reads TGTGCCAGCAGCGCTACAGGGACCACGAACACCGGGGAGCTGTTTTTT. It encodes CASSATGTTNTGELFF.

This clone was observed a handful of times. The rearrangement joins TRBV2 to TRBJ1-5; D ambiguous. CDR1 SNHLY and CDR2 FYNNEI come from the germline V gene. The germline V and J ends were trimmed by 4 bases and 5 bases, with 12 bases remaining between them. This CDR3 is 14 amino acids long. Here the CDR3 DNA reads TGTGCCAGCAGTGTACGGGGAAGGGATCAGCCCCAGCATTTT. The encoded protein is CASSVRGRDQPQHF. The full variable domain, completed using reference TRBV2 and TRBJ1-5, is EPEVTQTPSHQVTQMGQEVILRCVPISNHLYFYWYRQILGQKVEFLVSFYNNEISEKSEIFDDQFSVERPDGSNFTLKIRSTKLEDSAMYFCASSVRGRDQPQHFGDGTRLSIL.

The CDR3 sequence: CAWSVFSGPSTDTQYF. In DNA form, the CDR3 reads TGTGCCTGGAGTGTTTTTAGCGGACCGAGCACAGATACGCAGTATTTT. This chain connects TRBV30 to TRBJ2-3; TRBD2 might be the D (6 bases). Trimming took 0 bases from V and 0 from J, leaving 13 bases between them. CDR3 length: 16 residues. From germline, CDR1 is GTSNPN and CDR2 SVGIG (reference sequence).

This clone has a handful of counts. V is TRBV7-6 and J is TRBJ1-2, with D possibly being TRBD1 (5 bases). CDR1 is SGHVS, CDR2 FNYEAQ, per germline. V lost 1 base to trimming and J lost 6 bases, with 9 bases between them. There are 13 residues in the CDR3. This CDR3 is CASSLGAGNGYTF. DNA of the CDR3: TGTGCCAGCAGCTTAGGGGCAGGGAATGGCTACACCTTC.

In this sample, this clone turned up many times. The chain combines TRBV7-9 with TRBJ1-1; D is undetermined. This CDR3 spans 13 amino acids. Germline V gene sequence: CDR1 SEHNR, CDR2 FQNEAQ (reference sequence). Trimming took off 1 base at V and 0 bases at J, with 3 bases between the two ends. CDR3 nucleotide sequence: TGTGCCAGCAGCTTAGATATGAACACTGAAGCTTTCTTT. Protein: CASSLDMNTEAFF.

The gene calls are TRBV9 and TRBJ1-4; D unresolved. CDR1 is SGDLS, CDR2 YYNGEE, per germline. The CDR3 contains 14 residues. The V gene lost 4 bases and the J gene lost 0 bases, with 7 bases spanning the gap. The CDR3 spells CASSPATTNEKLFF. As DNA, the CDR3 is TGTGCCAGCAGCCCTGCGACAACTAATGAAAAACTGTTTTTT.

The chain joins TRBV9 to TRBJ2-7; possibly TRBD1 for D (6 bases). V gave up 5 bases and J gave up 3 bases, with 15 bases separating them. CDR1 and CDR2 from the germline V gene are SGDLS and YYNGEE. The CDR3 is 14 residues long. The DNA of the CDR3 is TGTGCCAGCAGTTTAGGAGGACAGATCTACGAGCAGTACTTC. Translated, it gives CASSLGGQIYEQYF.

This clone was recorded a few times. The chain couples TRBV27 to TRBJ1-5; tentatively, D is TRBD1 (5 bases). The germline V gene encodes CDR1 MNHEY and CDR2 SMNVEV (reference sequence). The CDR3 contains 13 residues. V was cut by 7 bases and J by 4 bases, with 11 bases left in between. The CDR3 sequence: CASTTGGNQPQHF. DNA for the CDR3: TGTGCCAGCACCACGGGGGGGAATCAGCCCCAGCATTTT.

This clone was picked up one time. CDR3 sequence reads: CASSSQGANEKLFF. CDR3 DNA sequence: TGTGCCAGCAGCTCCCAGGGGGCGAATGAAAAACTGTTTTTT. The genes are TRBV7-9 and TRBJ1-4; 8 nucleotides line up with TRBD1. The J segment lost 5 bases and the V segment lost 4 bases, leaving 3 bases of the junction unmatched. Per the germline V gene, CDR1 is SEHNR and CDR2 is FQNEAQ (reference sequence). CDR3 size: 14 residues.